This TCR beta chain was sequenced for a study of T cells after yellow fever vaccination. Study as a whole: Fractions of limited cellularity were prepared by means of SMART-Seq v4 Ultra Low Input. Study results and caveats: Secondary responses were weaker yet peaked faster, day 5 versus 15.

Template switching with 5'RACE generated the TCR cDNA and added a universal primer site and UMIs. TCRdb re-derived calls from the 5' RACE reads in MiXCR, one entry per CDR3 protein. The sample has about 320,000 distinct CDR3 sequences; about 4.5% are singletons. About this clonotype: Its antigen is currently unknown.

Trimming took off 6 bases at V and 1 base at J, with 18 bases between the two ends. The CDR3 consists of 16 residues. CDR1 MGHRA and CDR2 YSYEKL come from the germline V gene. The chain employs TRBV4-1 and TRBJ1-2; D is uncertain. The sequenced sample was PBMCs, obtained 15 days after the yellow fever booster vaccination. The source of this sequence is a man between 18 and 29 years old who received the YFV17D yellow fever vaccine. CDR3 nucleotides: TGCGCCAGCAGTTACACTGCAGCCTCTTTTAACTATGGCTACACCTTC. Protein product: CASSYTAASFNYGYTF.